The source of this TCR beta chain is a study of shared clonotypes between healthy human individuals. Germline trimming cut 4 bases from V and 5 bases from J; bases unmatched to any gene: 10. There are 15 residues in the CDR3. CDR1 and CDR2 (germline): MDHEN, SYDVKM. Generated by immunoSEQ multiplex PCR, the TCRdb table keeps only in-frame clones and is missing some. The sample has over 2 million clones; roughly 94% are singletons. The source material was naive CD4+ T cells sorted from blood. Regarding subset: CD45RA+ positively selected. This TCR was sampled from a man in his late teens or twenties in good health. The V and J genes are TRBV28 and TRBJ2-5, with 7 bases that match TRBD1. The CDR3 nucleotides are TGTGCCAGCAGTTCGGCAGGGGGTGTGTTGGAGACCCAGTACTTC. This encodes CASSSAGGVLETQYF.